What follows is one T cell receptor (beta chain) and its context. Its antigen is still unknown. No much larger clone is present one base from it, and per-base qualities are unavailable. The sample belongs to a study of T cell responses to AZD1222 COVID-19 vaccine (TCRdb year 2021). Study-level background: Because spike-specific TCR depth and breadth did not differ between the two schedules, AZD1222 recipients who got a second dose at roughly 4 weeks were pooled with those who got a second dose at roughly 12 weeks. A total of 230 to 250 trial participants underwent TCR sequencing, of whom 200 to 220 had received two doses of AZD1222 and about 25 had received two doses of the MenACWY control vaccine. Trial participants were enrolled by age into subgroups of 18-55, 56-69 and 70-plus years, and about 150, 27 and 61 TCR-sequenced participants, respectively, were included in these subgroups. Overall results and qualifications from the work: In the small 56-69-year group, the increase in depth fell short of significance, most likely because of low power. Participants were mostly white British, with more females than males. The authors suggested clonal diversity may have been underestimated. Reportedly, almost half of the unique spike-specific TCRs recognized epitopes lying outside the regions that are mutated in the B.1.351 and B.1.1.7 variants. Conclusions about previously exposed vaccinees are limited, since just five or six AZD1222 recipients were seropositive for SARS-CoV-2 at baseline. Because no day 14 peak-response samples were available, the repertoires could be characterized only after the peak T cell response. CD4 TCRs associated with the vaccine covered the entire spike protein, and the dominant responses were in regions 160-218 and 743-854. Spike-specific TCR breadth and depth rose significantly after two AZD1222 doses compared with day 0 and with MenACWY recipients.

The meaning of the sample's time point label: baseline before first vaccination. Vaccinee samples were obtained from the UK trials COV001 and COV002, which included a single-blind randomized controlled phase 2/3 trial of AZD1222 (ChAdOx1 nCoV-19) in healthy adults. Trial participant PBMC samples were collected at day 0 and day 28 after the second dose for TCRbeta chain sequencing. The CDR3 regions of human TCRbeta chains were analyzed by immunosequencing. As for the authors' bioinformatics: TCRs in the repertoires were compared against a reference library of SARS-CoV-2-specific TCRs that had been generated with the MIRA antigen-specificity platform. Breadth was defined as the fraction of unique TCRs that were SARS-CoV-2-associated, and depth was defined as the fraction of total T cells that were SARS-CoV-2-associated. Using the MIRA data, each spike-specific TCR was mapped to the spike region that the TCR reacts to and placed in a CD4 or CD8 class. Log10-transformed breadth and depth values were compared by one-way ANOVA with Sidak's multiple comparisons tests. TCRdb limited this immuneACCESS table to in-frame rearrangements with V and J called. A share of clones is missing; checked studies link under half to unresolved V genes, and the rest is unexplained. V, J and clone size reflect that table, while D and trimming were determined from the DNA. A total of approximately 70,000 clones appear in this sample, roughly 80% of them only once. Of the sample, approximately 5.4% is held by the ten largest clones.

The source material was peripheral blood, sampled on day 0 of AZD1222 vaccination. The TCR originated in an adult in good health.

The CDR3 is CASSSRGQLGNEQYF. The DNA sequence is TGTGCCAGCAGCTCACGAGGGCAGTTGGGCAACGAGCAGTACTTC. The rearranged segments are TRBV11-3 and TRBJ2-7; possibly the D gene is TRBD2, per 5 matching bases. Its CDR3 holds 15 amino acids, cysteine through phenylalanine. This entry keeps only the CDR3 DNA: 45 bases, framed from base 1. CDR1 and CDR2 are drawn from the germline V gene: SGHNT, YENEEA. At the junction V is shortened by 4 bases and J by 5 bases, with 18 bases in between.